These 21 T cell receptor beta chains were all obtained from the same sample, sequenced in a study of molecular identifiers for immune sequencing clone quantification. TCRdb processed the PCR reads anew with MiXCR; each CDR3 protein has one entry. The data contain 600,000 to 650,000 distinct CDR3 sequences, about 20% of them singletons. The sequencing sample was made of naive CD8+ T cells from blood, with Jurkat cell RNA spiked in. Subset described: FACS-sorted CD8+CD4-CCR7+CD45RA+ naive T cells. Receptors were obtained from a human donor in good health. Some libraries in this study had Jurkat cell RNA spiked in.

This clonotype has at least ten counts. The chain combines TRBV5-5 with TRBJ1-1; unclear D gene. CDR3 size: 14 residues. V gave up 2 bases and J gave up 1 base, with 9 bases separating them. Per germline, CDR1 SGHKS and CDR2 YYEKEE (reference sequence). The CDR3 spells CASSFTDANTEAFF. The CDR3 DNA sequence: TGTGCCAGCAGCTTTACCGACGCGAACACTGAAGCTTTCTTT. Together with reference TRBV5-5 and TRBJ1-1, the CDR3 gives the full variable domain: DAGVTQSPTHLIKTRGQQVTLRCSPISGHKSVSWYQQVLGQGPQFIFQYYEKEERGRGNFPDRFSARQFPNYSSELNVNALLLGDSALYLCASSFTDANTEAFFGQGTRLTVV.

Only a few counts were recorded for this clonotype. The J gene is TRBJ2-6, the V gene TRBV20-1; 7 bases are a match to TRBD1. The V gene's germline CDR1 is DFQATT and CDR2 SNEGSKA (reference sequence). The CDR3 totals 15 residues. The J segment lost 2 bases and the V segment lost 3 bases, leaving 4 bases of the junction unmatched. CDR3 sequence (DNA): TGCAGTGCTAGGGAGACAGGGACTGGGGCCAACGTCCTGACTTTC. Its translation: CSARETGTGANVLTF.

The chain employs TRBV28 and TRBJ2-3; 8 nucleotides align to TRBD1. Trimming took 11 bases from V and 2 from J; bases not matched to a gene: 6. CDR1 and CDR2 (germline): MDHEN, SYDVKM. The length of the CDR3 is 13 residues. The CDR3 sequence is CALQGAPTDTQYF. The CDR3 DNA is TGTGCCCTCCAGGGGGCACCCACAGATACGCAGTATTTT.

J is TRBJ2-7 and V is TRBV7-9; D is unclear. Germline V gene sequence: CDR1 SEHNR, CDR2 FQNEAQ (reference sequence). Trimming stripped 6 bases from V and 9 bases from J, with 12 bases between. The CDR3 length is 11 residues. CDR3 amino acids: CASSYEGPQYF. For the CDR3, the DNA is TGTGCCAGCAGTTACGAAGGGCCGCAGTACTTC.

This clonotype was counted many times. This rearrangement joins TRBV29-1 to TRBJ1-2; D perhaps matches TRBD1 (5 bases). Trimming removed 2 bases at V and 0 bases at J, with 10 bases between. Germline V lookup: CDR1 SQVTM, CDR2 ANQGSEA. CDR3 size: 14 residues. CDR3 nucleotides: TGCAGCGTTGAAAGACAGTGGCCTAACTATGGCTACACCTTC. This gives the protein CSVERQWPNYGYTF.

V is TRBV11-2 and J is TRBJ2-1, with 8 bases matching TRBD2. After removal of 5 bases from V and 8 bases from J, the junction contained 11 bases not matched to a gene. Germline-derived CDR1 and CDR2 are SGHAT and FQNNGV. This CDR3 has 15 residues. The CDR3 sequence is CASSLLTGGGYEQFF. In DNA, the CDR3 is TGTGCCAGCAGCCTACTCACCGGGGGGGGGTATGAGCAGTTCTTC.

In its sample, this clonotype was seen many times. The J gene is TRBJ1-3, the V gene TRBV4-1; D unresolved. CDR3 size: 16 residues. Germline-derived CDR1 and CDR2 are MGHRA and YSYEKL. Trimming removed 4 bases from V and 0 bases from J, with 13 bases in between. CDR3 bases: TGCGCCAGCAGCCTTCACGAAGGGATCTCTGGAAACACCATATATTTT. It translates to CASSLHEGISGNTIYF.

As for this clonotype: A junction boundary mismatches the germline segment, possibly from a read error. The chain has TRBV18 and TRBJ2-7; D is unclear. CDR3 size: 13 residues. Per germline, CDR1 KGHSH and CDR2 LQKENI. CDR3 DNA sequence: TGTGCCAGCTCCGGCCTCCGAGCCTATGAGCAGTACTTC. Amino acid sequence: CASSGLRAYEQYF. The full variable domain, completed using reference TRBV18 and TRBJ2-7, is NAGVMQNPRHLVRRRGQEARLRCSPMKGHSHVYWYRQLPEEGLKFMVYLQKENIIDESGMPKERFSAEFPKEGPSILRIQQVVRGDSAAYFCASSGLRAYEQYFGPGTRLTVT.

Ten or more counts support this clonotype. The CDR3 coding sequence is TGTGCCAGCAGTTTTAGGCCCTCCCCGTACGAGCAGTACTTC. Protein sequence: CASSFRPSPYEQYF. The V call is TRBV28, the J call TRBJ2-7; unclear D gene. The CDR3 runs 14 residues. Trimming shortened V by 3 bases and J by 4 bases, and 13 bases separated the two germline ends. Germline CDR1 reads MDHEN; CDR2 reads SYDVKM.

Ten or more counts support this clonotype. The CDR3 nucleotides read TGTGCCAGCAGCTTAGAGACACAGTCTGGGGCCAACGTCCTGACTTTC. Translating gives CASSLETQSGANVLTF. The genes are TRBV7-9 and TRBJ2-6; D not certain. Deletions cut 1 base from V and 1 base from J, with 8 bases between. Germline CDR1 SEHNR, CDR2 FQNEAQ (reference sequence). The CDR3 loop spans 16 amino acids.

To note about this clonotype: One junction end disagrees with the germline gene, perhaps due to a read error. The chain is built from TRBV10-2 and TRBJ2-1; maybe TRBD2 (6 bases). The CDR3 is 16 amino acids. Germline values: CDR1 WSHSY, CDR2 SAAADI. Here the CDR3 DNA reads TGCGCCAGCAGTGAGGGTCCAGCGGGTTACTACAATGAGCAGCTCTTC. The encoded protein is CASSEGPAGYYNEQLF.

This rearrangement joins TRBV27 to TRBJ2-1; the D gene could be TRBD1 or TRBD2 (5 bases each). CDR3 length: 15 residues. Trimming stripped 3 bases from V and 5 bases from J, with 14 bases between. The germline gives CDR1 MNHEY, CDR2 SMNVEV (reference sequence). CDR3 coding DNA: TGTGCCAGCAGTTTGGGGACCCGAGCTAACAATGAGCAGTTCTTC. It yields the protein CASSLGTRANNEQFF.

Many counts were recorded for this clonotype. J is TRBJ1-2 and V is TRBV30; no firm D call. V was trimmed by 0 bases and J by 5 bases, leaving 10 bases between them. The length of the CDR3 is 13 residues. CDR1 GTSNPN and CDR2 SVGIG come from the germline V gene (reference sequence). In nucleotides, the CDR3 is TGTGCCTGGAGTGTATTAGGTTTATATGGCTACACCTTC. This encodes CAWSVLGLYGYTF.

This clonotype was found many times. This chain links TRBV5-6 with TRBJ2-3, with 12 bases identical to TRBD1. The CDR3 sequence is 17 residues long. V gave up 4 bases and J gave up 0 bases; unmatched junction bases: 6. Germline lookup yields CDR1 SGHDT and CDR2 YYEEEE. In DNA form, the CDR3 reads TGTGCCAGCAGCATCCGGGACAGGGGGCGAAGCACAGATACGCAGTATTTT. This translates into CASSIRDRGRSTDTQYF.

This clonotype was recorded at least ten times. This sequence joins TRBV20-1 and TRBJ2-2; D not resolved. The germline V gene encodes CDR1 DFQATT and CDR2 SNEGSKA (reference sequence). The V end lost 0 bases, the J end lost 4 bases, and 18 bases lay between the germline ends. The CDR3 extends over 17 amino acids. For the CDR3, the DNA is TGCAGTGCTAGAGATCCCCTGGCGATAGCAGGCACCGGGGAGCTGTTTTTT. The encoded protein is CSARDPLAIAGTGELFF.

The sample holds many counts of this clonotype. The chain joins TRBV7-9 to TRBJ2-7; D is unclear. V lost 3 bases, J lost 5 bases, and 5 bases lay in between. CDR3 length: 11 amino acids. Germline CDR1 is SEHNR and CDR2 is FQNEAQ (reference sequence). CDR3 in DNA: TGTGCCAGCAGCTTGTACGACGAGCAGTACTTC. Translation gives CASSLYDEQYF.

The genes are TRBV13 and TRBJ2-3; a possible D gene is TRBD2 (5 bases). The V gene's germline CDR1 is PRHDT and CDR2 FYEKMQ (reference sequence). Deletions cut 5 bases from V and 0 bases from J, with 27 bases between. CDR3 size: 20 residues. The CDR3 sequence is CASSPRWPGSKRTSTDTQYF. The CDR3 DNA is TGTGCCAGCAGCCCCAGGTGGCCCGGATCCAAGCGGACGAGCACAGATACGCAGTATTTT. Full variable domain (remainder filled in from reference TRBV13 and TRBJ2-3): AAGVIQSPRHLIKEKRETATLKCYPIPRHDTVYWYQQGPGQDPQFLISFYEKMQSDKGSIPDRFSAQQFSDYHSELNMSSLELGDSALYFCASSPRWPGSKRTSTDTQYFGPGTRLTVL.

This clonotype was detected ten times or more. The chain links TRBV5-8 to TRBJ2-3; TRBD2 matches at 10 bases. In germline, CDR1 is SGHTS, CDR2 YDEGEE. V was pared by 4 bases and J by 4 bases, with 3 bases of the junction left unmatched. The CDR3 has 14 amino acids. CDR3 loop: CASSPGLAPDTQYF. CDR3 in DNA: TGTGCCAGCAGCCCGGGACTAGCGCCAGATACGCAGTATTTT.

This clonotype was found many times. V and J are TRBV18 and TRBJ1-5; D uncertain. From germline, CDR1 is KGHSH and CDR2 LQKENI. V dropped 3 bases and J dropped 7 bases, with 10 bases sitting between them. The CDR3 has 13 amino acids. The DNA of the CDR3 is TGTGCCAGCTCACCGGAGGAAGGCCAGCCCCAGCATTTT. The encoded protein is CASSPEEGQPQHF.

With respect to this clonotype: A much larger clone differs by one base, so this may be a read error. The chain employs TRBV30 and TRBJ1-1; D is undetermined. Per the germline V gene, CDR1 is GTSNPN and CDR2 is SVGIG (reference sequence). V lost 5 bases and J lost 8, with 15 bases in between. The CDR3 sequence is 12 residues long. The CDR3: CAWGDMNIEAFF. For the CDR3, the DNA is TGTGCCTGGGGAGACATGAATATCGAAGCTTTCTTT.

This clonotype has a count of ten or more. The chain joins TRBV10-3 to TRBJ2-7; D possibly matches TRBD1 or TRBD2 (7 bases each). With 2 bases removed from V and 1 base from J, the gap between germline ends came to 15 bases. The CDR3 spans 16 residues. The germline gives CDR1 ENHRY, CDR2 SYGVKD. The CDR3: CAISEQGGDSSYEQYF. The CDR3 DNA reads as TGTGCCATCAGTGAGCAGGGGGGGGACAGTTCCTACGAGCAGTACTTC.